This TCR beta chain was observed in a study of vaccination and CD4 T cells after COVID-19. Treatment specified: 10-day PBMC culture with coronavirus spike peptide pools or control peptides (ViraFEST assay). The Oncomine TCR Beta short-read assay sequenced DNA from cultured CD4+ T cells. TCRdb reanalysed the PCR reads using MiXCR and keeps one entry per CDR3 protein. The table lists fewer than 25,000 distinct CDR3 sequences, 50% to 65% of them singletons. Concerning this clonotype itself: Its matching antigen is unknown.

The TCR was taken from a human donor who had recovered from COVID-19. Sequencing input: CD4+ T cells from blood, cultured in vitro.

This chain's CDR3 is CASSEGEGTAEAFF. The CDR3 DNA reads as TGTGCCAGCAGCGAAGGCGAAGGGACAGCCGAAGCTTTCTTT. The V and J genes are TRBV7-9 and TRBJ1-1, with 7 bases lining up with TRBD1. CDR3 length equals 14 residues. Trimming took 5 bases from V and 8 from J; bases not matched to a gene: 11. Looked up from germline, CDR1 is SEHNR and CDR2 is FQNEAQ (reference sequence).